Given below is one T cell receptor beta chain in context. This sample is part of a study of T cell repertoires in ileal Crohn's disease. Overall study: Per sample, roughly 500 nanograms of biopsy DNA were TCRB immunosequenced.

The time point was: inflamed ileum from the surgical specimen. Assay: immunoSEQ multiplex PCR; the TCRdb copy retains only in-frame clones and omits some. The sample carries some 6,000 clones, nearly 80% recorded once. The germline V gene encodes CDR1 KGHSH and CDR2 LQKENI. The CDR3 contains 16 residues. Trimming took off 3 bases at V and 1 base at J, with 15 bases between the two ends. This chain joins TRBV18 and TRBJ1-1; TRBD1 is a possible D gene (5 bases). Sequencing was done on a sample of ileal tissue. The TCR comes from an adult with Crohn's disease. CDR3 protein: CASSPARGEGNTEAFF. For the CDR3, the DNA is TGTGCCAGCTCACCCGCAAGGGGCGAGGGGAACACTGAAGCTTTCTTT.